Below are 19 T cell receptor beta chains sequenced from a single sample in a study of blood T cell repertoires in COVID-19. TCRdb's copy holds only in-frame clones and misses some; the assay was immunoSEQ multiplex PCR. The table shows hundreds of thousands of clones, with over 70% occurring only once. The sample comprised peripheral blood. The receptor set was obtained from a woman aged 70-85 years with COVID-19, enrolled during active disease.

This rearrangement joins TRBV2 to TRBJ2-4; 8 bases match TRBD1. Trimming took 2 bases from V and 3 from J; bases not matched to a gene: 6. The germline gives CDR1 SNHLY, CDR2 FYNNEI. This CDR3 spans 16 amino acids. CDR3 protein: CASSEQGAVGKNIQYF. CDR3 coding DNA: TGTGCCAGCAGTGAACAGGGGGCGGTAGGCAAAAACATTCAGTACTTC.

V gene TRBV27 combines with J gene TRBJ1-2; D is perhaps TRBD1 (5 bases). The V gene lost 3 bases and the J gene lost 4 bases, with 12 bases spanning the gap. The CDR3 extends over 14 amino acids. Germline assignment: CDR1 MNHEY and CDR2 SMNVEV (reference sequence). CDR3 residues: CASSFLPQVYGYTF. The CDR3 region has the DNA TGTGCCAGCAGTTTTCTCCCACAGGTCTATGGCTACACCTTC.

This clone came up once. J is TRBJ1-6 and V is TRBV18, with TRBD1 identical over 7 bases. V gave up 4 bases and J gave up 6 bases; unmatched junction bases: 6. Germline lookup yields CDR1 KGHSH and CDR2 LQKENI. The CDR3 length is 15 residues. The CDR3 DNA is TGTGCCAGCTCACTAGGGACAGCTAGTAATTCACCCCTCCACTTT. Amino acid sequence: CASSLGTASNSPLHF.

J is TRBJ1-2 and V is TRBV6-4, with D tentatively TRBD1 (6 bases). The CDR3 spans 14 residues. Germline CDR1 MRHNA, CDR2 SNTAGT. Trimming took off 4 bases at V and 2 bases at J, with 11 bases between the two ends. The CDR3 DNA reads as TGTGCCAGCAGTGGGACCGACAGGAACTATGGCTACACCTTC. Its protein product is CASSGTDRNYGYTF.

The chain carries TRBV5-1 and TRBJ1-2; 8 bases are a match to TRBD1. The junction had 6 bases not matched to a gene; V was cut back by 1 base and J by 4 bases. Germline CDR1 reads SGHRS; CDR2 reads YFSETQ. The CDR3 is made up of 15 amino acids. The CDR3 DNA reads TGCGCCAGCAGCTTGTTACAGGGGGGTCCCTATGGCTACACCTTC. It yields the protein CASSLLQGGPYGYTF.

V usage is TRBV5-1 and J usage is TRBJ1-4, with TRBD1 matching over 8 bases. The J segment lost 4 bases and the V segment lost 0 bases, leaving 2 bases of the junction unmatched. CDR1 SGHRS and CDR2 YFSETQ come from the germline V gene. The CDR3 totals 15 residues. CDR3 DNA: TGCGCCAGCAGCTTGGCAGGGGGCGATAATGAAAAACTGTTTTTT. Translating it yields CASSLAGGDNEKLFF.

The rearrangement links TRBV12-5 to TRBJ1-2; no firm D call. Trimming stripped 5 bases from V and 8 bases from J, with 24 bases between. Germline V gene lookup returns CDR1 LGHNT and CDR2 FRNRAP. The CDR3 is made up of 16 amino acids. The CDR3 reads CASGPSGSRGAEGYTF. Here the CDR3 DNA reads TGTGCTAGTGGTCCCTCTGGGTCTCGAGGTGCGGAAGGCTACACCTTC.

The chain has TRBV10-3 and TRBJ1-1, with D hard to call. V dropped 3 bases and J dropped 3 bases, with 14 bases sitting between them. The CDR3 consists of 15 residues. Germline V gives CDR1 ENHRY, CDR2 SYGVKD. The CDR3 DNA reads TGTGCCATCAGTGACCGAGCCAAGCGAGACACTGAAGCTTTCTTT. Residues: CAISDRAKRDTEAFF.

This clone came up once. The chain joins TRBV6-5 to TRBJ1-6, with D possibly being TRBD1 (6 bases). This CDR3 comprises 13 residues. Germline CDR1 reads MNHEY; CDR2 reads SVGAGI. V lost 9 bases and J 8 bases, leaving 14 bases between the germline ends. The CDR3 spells CARFRDTHSPLHF. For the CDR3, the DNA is TGTGCCAGATTCCGGGACACCCATTCACCCCTCCACTTT.

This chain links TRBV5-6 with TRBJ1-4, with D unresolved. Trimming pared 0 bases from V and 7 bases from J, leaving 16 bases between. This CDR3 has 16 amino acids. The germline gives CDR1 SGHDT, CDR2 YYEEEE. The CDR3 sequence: CASSLAPGVRSEKLFF. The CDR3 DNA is TGTGCCAGCAGCTTGGCACCCGGGGTGAGAAGTGAAAAACTGTTTTTT.

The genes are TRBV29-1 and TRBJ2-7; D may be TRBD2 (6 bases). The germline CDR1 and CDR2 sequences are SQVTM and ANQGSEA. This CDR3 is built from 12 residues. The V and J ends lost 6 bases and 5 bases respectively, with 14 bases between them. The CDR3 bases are TGCAGCGTGAGGCGGGGCTTAGACGAGCAGTACTTC. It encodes CSVRRGLDEQYF.

In DNA form, the CDR3 reads TGTGCCAGCAGCTACGGACTAGCGGAGACCCAGTACTTC. Protein: CASSYGLAETQYF. The chain couples TRBV3-1 (or the pseudogene TRBV3-2) to TRBJ2-5, with TRBD2 identical over 9 bases. V was clipped by 5 bases and J by 5 bases; unmatched bases: 3. The CDR3 extends over 13 amino acids. Germline V CDR1 and CDR2: LGHDT, YNNKEL (reference sequence).

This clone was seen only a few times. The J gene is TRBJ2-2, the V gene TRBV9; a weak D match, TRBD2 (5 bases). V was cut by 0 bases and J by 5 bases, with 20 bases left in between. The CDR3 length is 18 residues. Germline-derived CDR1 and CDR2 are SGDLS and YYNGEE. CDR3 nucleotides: TGTGCCAGCAGCGTAGTACCATTTGAGTCCGGGAAAACCGGGGAGCTGTTTTTT. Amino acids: CASSVVPFESGKTGELFF.

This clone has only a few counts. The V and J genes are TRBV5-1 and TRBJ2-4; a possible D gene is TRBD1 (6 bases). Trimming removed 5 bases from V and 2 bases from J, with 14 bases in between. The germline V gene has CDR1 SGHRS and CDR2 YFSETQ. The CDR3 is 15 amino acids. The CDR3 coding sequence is TGCGCCAGCAGAGAAGGGGGATCGACCAAAAACATTCAGTACTTC. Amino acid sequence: CASREGGSTKNIQYF.

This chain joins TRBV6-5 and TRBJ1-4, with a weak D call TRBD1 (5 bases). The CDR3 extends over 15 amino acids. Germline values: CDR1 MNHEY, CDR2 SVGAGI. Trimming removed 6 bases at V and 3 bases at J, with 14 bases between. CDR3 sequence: CASRLFGAANEKLFF. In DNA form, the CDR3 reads TGTGCCAGCAGATTATTTGGGGCCGCTAATGAAAAACTGTTTTTT.

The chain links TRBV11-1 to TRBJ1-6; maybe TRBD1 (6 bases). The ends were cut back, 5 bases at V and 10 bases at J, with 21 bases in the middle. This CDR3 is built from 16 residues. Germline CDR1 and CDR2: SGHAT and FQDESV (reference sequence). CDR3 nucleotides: TGTGCCAGCAGCCCCCGTGGAAGGACGAGGGGGTCACCCCTCCACTTT. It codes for CASSPRGRTRGSPLHF.

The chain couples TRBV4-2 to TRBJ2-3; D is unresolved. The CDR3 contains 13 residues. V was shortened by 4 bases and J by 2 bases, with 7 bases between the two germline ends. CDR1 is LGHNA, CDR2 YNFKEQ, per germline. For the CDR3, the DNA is TGTGCCAGCAGCCGAGCCGTCACAGATACGCAGTATTTT. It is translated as CASSRAVTDTQYF.

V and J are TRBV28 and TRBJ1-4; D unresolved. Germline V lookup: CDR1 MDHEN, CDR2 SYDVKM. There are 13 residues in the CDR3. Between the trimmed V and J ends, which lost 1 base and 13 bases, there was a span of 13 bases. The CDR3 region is CASSLYGRLVLFF. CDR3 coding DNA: TGTGCCAGCAGTTTATACGGGAGACTCGTACTGTTTTTT.

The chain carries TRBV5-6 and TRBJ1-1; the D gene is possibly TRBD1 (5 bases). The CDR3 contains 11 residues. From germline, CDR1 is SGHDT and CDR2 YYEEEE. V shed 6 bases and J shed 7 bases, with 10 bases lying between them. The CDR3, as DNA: TGTGCCAGCACCCGACAGTATGAAGCTTTCTTT. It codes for CASTRQYEAFF.